The source of this T cell receptor beta chain is a study of regulatory T cells in long-lasting Graves disease. Assembly of TCR beta libraries relied on iRepertoire HTBI primers together with Arm-PCR of CDR3 regions. Original data processing: In the combined samples, approximately 64 TRBV and 15 or so TRBJ segments were identified. Each CDR3 protein gets one entry after TCRdb re-called the multiplex PCR reads with MiXCR. Here the V and J calls rest on TCRdb's processing, not on the authors' analysis. The sample has approximately 460,000 distinct CDR3 sequences, about 17% seen once. Study observations and caveats: Analyses excluded thyroid tissue, covering peripheral blood alone.

Time point here: newly diagnosed GD, antithyroid drugs for less than 3 months. Following extraction of RNA from PBMCs, that RNA was used to make the TCR library. Remarks on this clonotype: Its antigen is undetermined.

The CDR3 has 16 residues. Germline V gene data show CDR1 as MGHRA and CDR2 as YSYEKL. Unmatched junction bases numbered 8, after V lost 0 bases and J lost 6 bases. The data also belong to a second study, concerning T cells in Graves' hyperthyroidism and ophthalmopathy.

This sample comprised peripheral blood mononuclear cells (PBMCs), obtained at new diagnosis, from a patient treated with antithyroid drugs. This sequence joins TRBV4-1 and TRBJ2-7, with 10 bases matching TRBD2. The source of this sequence is a woman aged 25 to 39 with Graves disease. The CDR3 sequence is CASSQDPSGSGGEQYF. In nucleotides, the CDR3 is TGCGCCAGCAGCCAAGATCCTAGCGGGAGTGGCGGCGAGCAGTACTTC.